Following are 26 T cell receptor beta chains from one sample sequenced in a study of T cells in Graves' hyperthyroidism and ophthalmopathy. It was RNA transcripts that yielded the amplified TCR beta CDR3 regions. A set of HTBI primers served as the primers for a first-round RT-PCR of the TCR CDR3. One entry per CDR3 protein results from TCRdb running MiXCR on the multiplex PCR reads. The sample yields roughly 400,000 distinct CDR3 sequences, roughly an eighth seen once. Sequencing used blood. The source is a man aged 50 or older with Graves' ophthalmopathy.

The chain carries TRBV7-9 and TRBJ1-5; D remains ambiguous. The CDR3 runs to 14 residues. Trimming took 5 bases from V and 2 from J, leaving 10 bases between them. The germline V gene has CDR1 SEHNR and CDR2 FQNEAQ (reference sequence). The CDR3 reads CASSGGGGNQPQHF. In nucleotides, the CDR3 is TGTGCCAGCAGCGGAGGCGGGGGCAATCAGCCCCAGCATTTT.

This clonotype was detected ten times or more. The rearrangement links TRBV5-1 to TRBJ2-7; tentatively, D is TRBD1 or TRBD2 (5 bases each). CDR1 SGHRS and CDR2 YFSETQ come from the germline V gene. CDR3 size: 16 residues. Trimming removed 5 bases from V and 6 bases from J, with 24 bases in between. The CDR3 DNA reads TGCGCCAGCAGTCACAACCCCGGGACCCCGGATGCCGAGCAGTACTTC. Residues: CASSHNPGTPDAEQYF.

This clonotype appeared many times. The rearrangement uses TRBV2 and TRBJ1-4, with D maybe TRBD1 (5 bases). Trimming removed 2 bases at V and 4 bases at J, with 20 bases between. CDR1 is SNHLY and CDR2 is FYNNEI in the germline V gene. The CDR3 consists of 18 residues. The CDR3 loop is CASSEFRGSGPFNEKLFF. The DNA for the CDR3 is TGTGCCAGCAGTGAATTTCGGGGTTCGGGGCCATTTAATGAAAAACTGTTTTTT. Complete variable domain (other parts from reference TRBV2 and TRBJ1-4): EPEVTQTPSHQVTQMGQEVILRCVPISNHLYFYWYRQILGQKVEFLVSFYNNEISEKSEIFDDQFSVERPDGSNFTLKIRSTKLEDSAMYFCASSEFRGSGPFNEKLFFGSGTQLSVL.

The sample holds many counts of this clonotype. J is TRBJ2-7 and V is TRBV12-3 or TRBV12-4; 8 bases agree with TRBD2. This CDR3 region has 13 residues. V was clipped by 5 bases and J by 3 bases; unmatched bases: 3. The CDR3 loop reads CASSPGTSYEQYF. CDR3 DNA: TGTGCCAGCAGTCCCGGGACTAGCTACGAGCAGTACTTC.

This clonotype was recorded at least ten times. The chain carries TRBV5-1 and TRBJ2-2; the D is unclear. The germline V gene encodes CDR1 SGHRS and CDR2 YFSETQ. CDR3 length: 14 residues. V lost 2 bases to trimming and J lost 0 bases, with 5 bases between them. CDR3 coding DNA: TGCGCCAGCAGCTTTTCTTCGAACACCGGGGAGCTGTTTTTT. Protein sequence: CASSFSSNTGELFF.

The chain carries TRBV11-3 and TRBJ2-3; 8 bases agree with TRBD2. Unmatched junction bases numbered 13, after V lost 8 bases and J lost 3 bases. Germline V gives CDR1 SGHNT, CDR2 YENEEA. The CDR3 consists of 16 residues. CDR3 nucleotide sequence: TGTGCCAGCCACTACGGGGGGGATGGGAAGACAGATACGCAGTATTTT. The encoded protein is CASHYGGDGKTDTQYF. Based on the CDR3 plus reference TRBV11-3 and TRBJ2-3, the full variable domain is EAGVVQSPRYKIIEKKQPVAFWCNPISGHNTLYWYLQNLGQGPELLIRYENEEAVDDSQLPKDRFSAERLKGVDSTLKIQPAELGDSAVYLCASHYGGDGKTDTQYFGPGTRLTVL.

This clonotype showed up many times. The CDR3 DNA follows: TGTGCCAGCAGCTCCCCACTTCAAGAGACCCAGTACTTC. Its translation is CASSSPLQETQYF. The chain couples TRBV7-3 to TRBJ2-5; D is ambiguous. The CDR3 is made up of 13 amino acids. Germline CDR1 is SGHTA and CDR2 is FQGTGA. V was clipped by 4 bases and J by 2 bases, with 8 bases between them. The entire variable domain, with the rest obtained from reference TRBV7-3 and TRBJ2-5, is as follows: GAGVSQTPSNKVTEKGKYVELRCDPISGHTALYWYRQSLGQGPEFLIYFQGTGAADDSGLPNDRFFAVRPEGSVSTLKIQRTERGDSAVYLCASSSPLQETQYFGPGTRLLVL.

V gene TRBV19 combines with J gene TRBJ2-2; 11 nucleotides agree with TRBD2. The CDR3 length is 16 residues. Germline lookup yields CDR1 LNHDA and CDR2 SQIVND (reference sequence). Trimming took 7 bases from V and 3 from J; bases not matched to a gene: 7. CDR3 sequence: CASKLSGREDTGELFF. Here the CDR3 DNA reads TGTGCCAGTAAGCTTAGCGGGAGGGAGGACACCGGGGAGCTGTTTTTT.

This clonotype was detected ten times or more. The V gene is TRBV20-1, the J gene TRBJ2-3; D remains ambiguous. Germline CDR1 DFQATT, CDR2 SNEGSKA (reference sequence). Trimming stripped 3 bases from V and 2 bases from J, with 12 bases between. The CDR3 loop spans 14 amino acids. The CDR3: CSASYADITDTQYF. The CDR3 nucleotides are TGCAGTGCTAGTTACGCAGATATCACAGATACGCAGTATTTT.

In this sample, this clonotype turned up many times. The chain combines TRBV12-3 or TRBV12-4 with TRBJ2-3, with D unclear. CDR3 size: 11 residues. Between the trimmed V and J ends, which lost 5 bases and 7 bases, there was a span of 7 bases. Here the CDR3 DNA reads TGTGCCAGCAGTATATCTTATACGCAGTATTTT. Amino acid sequence: CASSISYTQYF.

V is TRBV19 and J is TRBJ2-5, with 8 bases lining up with TRBD2. The CDR3 totals 15 residues. Germline assignment: CDR1 LNHDA and CDR2 SQIVND (reference sequence). V trimming: 5 bases; J trimming: 0 bases; junction bases outside the gene matches: 5. DNA of the CDR3: TGTGCCAGTAGTGCTAGCGGGCACAACCAAGAGACCCAGTACTTC. Translation gives CASSASGHNQETQYF.

The sample holds many counts of this clonotype. The J gene is TRBJ2-5, the V gene TRBV28; 9 bases align to TRBD1. CDR1 and CDR2 from the germline V gene are MDHEN and SYDVKM. The CDR3 loop spans 16 amino acids. Trimming cost V 3 bases and J 5 bases; bases outside gene matches: 10. The CDR3 region is CASSFSFGTGIETQYF. The CDR3 nucleotides are TGTGCCAGCAGTTTCTCGTTTGGGACAGGGATTGAGACCCAGTACTTC. Drawing the rest from reference TRBV28 and TRBJ2-5, the complete variable domain is DVKVTQSSRYLVKRTGEKVFLECVQDMDHENMFWYRQDPGLGLRLIYFSYDVKMKEKGDIPEGYSVSREKKERFSLILESASTNQTSMYLCASSFSFGTGIETQYFGPGTRLLVL.

This clonotype was recorded many times. This chain links TRBV6-1 with TRBJ2-7; D remains unclear. The CDR3 runs to 11 residues. V lost 7 bases to trimming and J lost 5 bases, with 9 bases between them. The germline CDR1 and CDR2 sequences are MNHNS and SASEGT. Written as DNA, the CDR3 is TGTGCCAGCACATCATTCCACGAGCAGTACTTC. Amino acid sequence: CASTSFHEQYF.

This clonotype appeared many times. The V and J genes are TRBV9 and TRBJ2-3, with D possibly being TRBD2 (7 bases). In germline, CDR1 is SGDLS, CDR2 YYNGEE. The CDR3 is made up of 15 amino acids. V lost 6 bases and J 2 bases, leaving 16 bases between the germline ends. CDR3 in amino acids: CASTEGGGYTDTQYF. The CDR3 DNA follows: TGTGCCAGCACCGAGGGAGGGGGTTACACAGATACGCAGTATTTT.

This clonotype was found many times. This chain connects TRBV12-3 or TRBV12-4 to TRBJ2-7, with a possible D match to TRBD1 (6 bases). The V end lost 3 bases, the J end lost 7 bases, and 16 bases lay between the germline ends. CDR3 length: 14 amino acids. CDR3 in DNA: TGTGCCAGCAGTTTTGGGGACACCTTGGGTGAGCAGTACTTC. Amino acids: CASSFGDTLGEQYF.

There are many counts of this clonotype. V usage is TRBV11-1 and J usage is TRBJ2-3; 9 bases match TRBD1. Trimming took 5 bases from V and 3 from J; bases not matched to a gene: 9. CDR1 SGHAT and CDR2 FQDESV come from the germline V gene (reference sequence). The CDR3 extends over 16 amino acids. CDR3 in amino acids: CASSPSTGGRTDTQYF. Here the CDR3 DNA reads TGTGCCAGCAGCCCAAGTACAGGGGGCAGGACAGATACGCAGTATTTT.

This clonotype has a count of ten or more. This chain links TRBV4-1 with TRBJ2-2, with a possible D match to TRBD1 (5 bases). The CDR3 contains 14 residues. Germline CDR1 reads MGHRA; CDR2 reads YSYEKL. Deletions cut 3 bases from V and 5 bases from J, with 10 bases between. The DNA for the CDR3 is TGCGCCAGCAGCCACCGGCAGGGAACCGGGGAGCTGTTTTTT. This gives the protein CASSHRQGTGELFF.

This clonotype was seen a few times. A junction boundary mismatches the germline segment, possibly from a read error. CDR3 DNA sequence: TGTGCCAGCAGTTACCTACCGGACTATACCTACAATGGGCAGTTCTTC. This gives the protein CASSYLPDYTYNGQFF. This chain links TRBV27 with TRBJ2-1; D possibly corresponds to TRBD2 (6 bases). Per the germline V gene, CDR1 is MNHEY and CDR2 is SMNVEV (reference sequence). This CDR3 region has 16 residues.

This clonotype has ten or more counts. This chain joins TRBV11-2 and TRBJ1-4; D is undetermined. CDR1 is SGHAT and CDR2 is FQNNGV in the germline V gene. This CDR3 comprises 15 residues. V dropped 4 bases and J dropped 0 bases, with 9 bases sitting between them. The CDR3 reads CASSSGVATNEKLFF. CDR3 DNA sequence: TGTGCCAGCAGCTCAGGAGTTGCAACTAATGAAAAACTGTTTTTT. The whole variable domain, remainder taken from reference TRBV11-2 and TRBJ1-4, is EAGVAQSPRYKIIEKRQSVAFWCNPISGHATLYWYQQILGQGPKLLIQFQNNGVVDDSQLPKDRFSAERLKGVDSTLKIQPAKLEDSAVYLCASSSGVATNEKLFFGSGTQLSVL.

In its sample, this clonotype was seen many times. This chain links TRBV18 with TRBJ1-5, with 7 bases lining up with TRBD1. The germline V gene has CDR1 KGHSH and CDR2 LQKENI. This CDR3 spans 15 amino acids. V lost 0 bases, J lost 3 bases, and 2 bases stayed unmatched. The CDR3 sequence is CASSPPGQTNQPQHF. The CDR3 DNA follows: TGTGCCAGCTCACCACCGGGACAGACCAATCAGCCCCAGCATTTT. Filled out from reference TRBV18 and TRBJ1-5, the complete variable domain reads NAGVMQNPRHLVRRRGQEARLRCSPMKGHSHVYWYRQLPEEGLKFMVYLQKENIIDESGMPKERFSAEFPKEGPSILRIQQVVRGDSAAYFCASSPPGQTNQPQHFGDGTRLSIL.

This chain joins TRBV29-1 and TRBJ1-5; 8 bases fit TRBD1. Germline trimming cut 6 bases from V and 4 bases from J; bases unmatched to any gene: 5. This CDR3 spans 13 amino acids. The germline V gene has CDR1 SQVTM and CDR2 ANQGSEA. The CDR3 bases are TGCAGCGTACTACAGGGGGGAAATCAGCCCCAGCATTTT. This translates into CSVLQGGNQPQHF. The entire variable domain, with the rest obtained from reference TRBV29-1 and TRBJ1-5, is as follows: SAVISQKPSRDICQRGTSLTIQCQVDSQVTMMFWYRQQPGQSLTLIATANQGSEATYESGFVIDKFPISRPNLTFSTLTVSNMSPEDSSIYLCSVLQGGNQPQHFGDGTRLSIL.

This clonotype was found many times. The chain has TRBV11-2 and TRBJ2-7; tentatively, D is TRBD1 (6 bases). This CDR3 comprises 15 residues. Trimming shortened V by 2 bases and J by 3 bases, and 14 bases separated the two germline ends. Germline assignment: CDR1 SGHAT and CDR2 FQNNGV. The CDR3: CASSLPDRLGYEQYF. CDR3 nucleotides: TGTGCCAGCAGCTTACCCGACAGGCTGGGCTACGAGCAGTACTTC. Looking up the rest from reference TRBV11-2 and TRBJ2-7 gives the full variable domain: EAGVAQSPRYKIIEKRQSVAFWCNPISGHATLYWYQQILGQGPKLLIQFQNNGVVDDSQLPKDRFSAERLKGVDSTLKIQPAKLEDSAVYLCASSLPDRLGYEQYFGPGTRLTVT.

This clonotype was detected ten times or more. The chain links TRBV20-1 to TRBJ2-3; D is possibly TRBD1 (6 bases). This CDR3 region has 15 residues. The germline V gene encodes CDR1 DFQATT and CDR2 SNEGSKA (reference sequence). Trimming stripped 3 bases from V and 3 bases from J, with 16 bases between. CDR3 coding DNA: TGCAGTGCTAGGGACAGCTCAACCGGTACAGATACGCAGTATTTT. This gives the protein CSARDSSTGTDTQYF.

As for this clonotype: A much larger clone is a single base away; this may be a read error. The chain is built from TRBV3-1 and TRBJ2-7; no reliable D call. The CDR3 spans 11 residues. CDR1 LGHDT and CDR2 YNNKEL come from the germline V gene (reference sequence). Here the CDR3 DNA reads TGTGCCGGCAGCCGGAACTACGAGCAGTACTTC. Amino acid sequence: CAGSRNYEQYF.

This clonotype was counted at least ten times. V usage is TRBV11-2 and J usage is TRBJ1-1; 7 bases fit TRBD1. Per germline, CDR1 SGHAT and CDR2 FQNNGV. With V trimmed by 6 bases and J by 1 base, 8 bases remained unmatched. The CDR3 sequence is 15 residues long. The chain's CDR3 is CASRQKTGSNTEAFF. CDR3 nucleotide sequence: TGTGCCAGCAGACAAAAGACAGGGTCGAACACTGAAGCTTTCTTT.

Concerning this clonotype itself: Just one base apart from a much larger clone, this may be a read error. The V gene is TRBV2, the J gene TRBJ1-1; no definite D call. This CDR3 is built from 13 residues. Germline CDR1 reads SNHLY; CDR2 reads FYNNEI. The CDR3 here is CVSNKLPATEAFF. CDR3 DNA: TGTGTCAGCAATAAGTTACCCGCCACTGAAGCTTTCTTT. Variable domain in full (rest from reference TRBV2 and TRBJ1-1): EPEVTQTPSHQVTQMGQEVILRCVPISNHLYFYWYRQILGQKVEFLVSFYNNEISEKSEIFDDQFSVERPDGSNFTLKIRSTKLEDSAMYFCVSNKLPATEAFFGQGTRLTVV.